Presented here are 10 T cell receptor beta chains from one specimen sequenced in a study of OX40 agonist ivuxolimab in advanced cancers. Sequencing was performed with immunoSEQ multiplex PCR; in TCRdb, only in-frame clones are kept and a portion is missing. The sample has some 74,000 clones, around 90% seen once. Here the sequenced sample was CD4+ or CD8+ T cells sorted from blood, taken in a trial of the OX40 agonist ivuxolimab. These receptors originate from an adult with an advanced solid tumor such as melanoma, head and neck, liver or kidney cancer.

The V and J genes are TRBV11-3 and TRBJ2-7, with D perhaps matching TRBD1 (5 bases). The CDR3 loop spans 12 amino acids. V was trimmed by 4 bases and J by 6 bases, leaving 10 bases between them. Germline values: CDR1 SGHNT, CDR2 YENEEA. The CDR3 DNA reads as TGTGCCAGCAGCTATGGGGCAGGCGAGCAGTACTTC. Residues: CASSYGAGEQYF.

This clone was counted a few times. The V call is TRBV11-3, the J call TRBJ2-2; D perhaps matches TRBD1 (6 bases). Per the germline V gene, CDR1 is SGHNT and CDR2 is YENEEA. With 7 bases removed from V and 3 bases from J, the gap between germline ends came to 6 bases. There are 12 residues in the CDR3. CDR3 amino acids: CASTGDTGELFF. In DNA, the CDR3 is TGTGCCAGCACAGGGGACACCGGGGAGCTGTTTTTT. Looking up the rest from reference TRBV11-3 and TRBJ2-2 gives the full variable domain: EAGVVQSPRYKIIEKKQPVAFWCNPISGHNTLYWYLQNLGQGPELLIRYENEEAVDDSQLPKDRFSAERLKGVDSTLKIQPAELGDSAVYLCASTGDTGELFFGEGSRLTVL.

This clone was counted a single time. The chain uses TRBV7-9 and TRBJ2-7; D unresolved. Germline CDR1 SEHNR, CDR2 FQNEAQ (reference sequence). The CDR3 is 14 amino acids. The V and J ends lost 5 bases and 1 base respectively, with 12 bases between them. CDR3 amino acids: CASSPGGSSYEQYF. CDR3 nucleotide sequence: TGTGCCAGCAGCCCTGGCGGTTCGTCCTACGAGCAGTACTTC.

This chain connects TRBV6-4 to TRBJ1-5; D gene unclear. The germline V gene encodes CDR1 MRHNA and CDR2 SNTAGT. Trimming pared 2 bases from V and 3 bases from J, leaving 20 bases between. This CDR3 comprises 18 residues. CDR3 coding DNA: TGTGCCAGCAGTGACCCGCTTCTGCAGGAATTTATCAATCAGCCCCAGCATTTT. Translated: CASSDPLLQEFINQPQHF.

The CDR3 loop reads CASSSLVSSGANVLTF. The CDR3, as DNA: TGTGCCAGCAGCTCCTTAGTCAGCTCTGGGGCCAACGTCCTGACTTTC. The rearrangement joins TRBV7-3 to TRBJ2-6; D is uncertain. The germline CDR1 and CDR2 sequences are SGHTA and FQGTGA. CDR3 length: 16 residues. Trimming shortened V by 4 bases and J by 0 bases, and 10 bases separated the two germline ends.

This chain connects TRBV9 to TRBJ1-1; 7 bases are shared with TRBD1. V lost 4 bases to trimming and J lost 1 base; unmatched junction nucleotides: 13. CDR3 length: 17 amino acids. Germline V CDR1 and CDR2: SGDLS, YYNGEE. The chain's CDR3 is CASSLQGGNHPNTEAFF. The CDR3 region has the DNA TGTGCCAGCAGCCTCCAAGGGGGCAACCATCCGAACACTGAAGCTTTCTTT.

CDR3 DNA sequence: TGTGCCAGTAGTATAGGACAGGTCAGCACAGATACGCAGTATTTT. Translation: CASSIGQVSTDTQYF. The J gene is TRBJ2-3, the V gene TRBV19, with a weak D call TRBD1 (6 bases). The CDR3 has 15 residues. Trimming shortened V by 1 base and J by 0 bases, and 8 bases separated the two germline ends. CDR1 LNHDA and CDR2 SQIVND come from the germline V gene (reference sequence).

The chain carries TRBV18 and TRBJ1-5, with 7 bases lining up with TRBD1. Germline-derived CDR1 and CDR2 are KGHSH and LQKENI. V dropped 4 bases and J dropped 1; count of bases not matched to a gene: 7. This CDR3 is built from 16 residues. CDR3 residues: CASSRLTGKSNQPQHF. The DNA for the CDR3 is TGTGCCAGCTCACGCTTGACAGGGAAGAGCAATCAGCCCCAGCATTTT.

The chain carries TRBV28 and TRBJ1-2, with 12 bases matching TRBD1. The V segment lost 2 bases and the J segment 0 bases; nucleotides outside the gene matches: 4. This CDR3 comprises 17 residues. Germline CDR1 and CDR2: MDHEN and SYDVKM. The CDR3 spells CASSLLGTGGANYGYTF. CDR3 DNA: TGTGCCAGCAGTTTACTAGGGACAGGGGGCGCTAACTATGGCTACACCTTC.

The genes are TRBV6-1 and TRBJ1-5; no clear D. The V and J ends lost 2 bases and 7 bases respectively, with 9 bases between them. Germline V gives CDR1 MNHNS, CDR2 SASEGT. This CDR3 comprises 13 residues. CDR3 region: CASSERVDQPQHF. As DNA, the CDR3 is TGTGCCAGCAGTGAAAGGGTGGACCAGCCCCAGCATTTT.